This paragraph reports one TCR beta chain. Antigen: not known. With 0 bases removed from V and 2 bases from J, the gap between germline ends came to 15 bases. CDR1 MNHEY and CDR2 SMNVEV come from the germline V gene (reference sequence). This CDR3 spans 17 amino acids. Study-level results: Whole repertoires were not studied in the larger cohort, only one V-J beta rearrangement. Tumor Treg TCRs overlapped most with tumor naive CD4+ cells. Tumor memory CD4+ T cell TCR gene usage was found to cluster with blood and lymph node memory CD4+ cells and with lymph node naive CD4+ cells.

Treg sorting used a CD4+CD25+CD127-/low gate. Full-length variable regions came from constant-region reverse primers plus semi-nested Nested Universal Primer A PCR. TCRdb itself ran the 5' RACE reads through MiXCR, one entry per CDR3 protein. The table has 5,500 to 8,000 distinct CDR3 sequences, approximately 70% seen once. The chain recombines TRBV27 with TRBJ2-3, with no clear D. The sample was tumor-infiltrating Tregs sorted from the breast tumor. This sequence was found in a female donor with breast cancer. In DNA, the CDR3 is TGTGCCAGCAGTTTATCGAACGGGCGCCGCAACACAGATACGCAGTATTTT. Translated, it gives CASSLSNGRRNTDTQYF.